What follows are 10 T cell receptor beta chains derived from one specimen sequenced in a study of T cell responses to AZD1222 COVID-19 vaccine (dated by TCRdb to 2020 to 2023). Library creation used the immunoSEQ multiplex PCR assay. The immuneACCESS repertoire file appears here via TCRdb, limited to in-frame rearrangements. These files lack a portion of the clones; in checked studies, under half of the deficit traces to unresolved V genes, and the cause of the others is not known. The sample table shows about 120,000 clones, and 80% to 95% are seen once. Of the sample, 3.5% to 4.5% falls within the top ten clones. The time point label for this specimen denotes: about 28 days (+/-7) after the second vaccine dose. Explained via the paper, the treatment or condition label denotes: meningococcal conjugate vaccine given as trial control. The source material was peripheral blood, sampled 28 days after the second dose of the MenACWY control vaccine. These receptors were taken from an adult who received the MenACWY meningococcal vaccine as a control.

The chain employs TRBV6-6 and TRBJ1-3, with TRBD1 matching 11 bases. The germline CDR1 and CDR2 sequences are MNHNY and SVGAGI (reference sequence). This CDR3 spans 15 amino acids. Trimming at V came to 2 bases and at J to 5 bases, leaving 2 bases not matched to a gene. The CDR3 coding sequence is TGTGCCAGCAGTTACGGGACAGGGGGGAGAAACACCATATATTTT. As protein: CASSYGTGGRNTIYF.

The chain is built from TRBV4-1 and TRBJ1-5, with D hard to call. This CDR3 contains 16 residues. Germline CDR1 MGHRA, CDR2 YSYEKL. V lost 4 bases to trimming and J lost 11 bases, with 24 bases between them. CDR3 sequence reads: CASSLTLDGLQKAQHF. CDR3 nucleotide sequence: TGCGCCAGCAGCCTTACCTTAGACGGGCTTCAAAAGGCCCAGCATTTT.

With regard to this clone: Other DNA sequences within the sample encode an identical CDR3. This chain links TRBV24-1 with TRBJ2-2; perhaps TRBD2 as D (5 bases). Trimming removed 4 bases from V and 8 bases from J, with 7 bases in between. Germline V CDR1 and CDR2: KGHDR, SFDVKD. The CDR3 spans 12 residues. CDR3 sequence (DNA): TGTGCCACCAGTGACCCGGGGGGGGAGCTGTTTTTT. Residues: CATSDPGGELFF.

The chain has TRBV5-1 and TRBJ2-2; D not resolved. The CDR3 covers 14 residues. Germline CDR1 reads SGHRS; CDR2 reads YFSETQ. V was trimmed by 3 bases and J by 5 bases, leaving 11 bases between them. Written as DNA, the CDR3 is TGCGCCAGCAGCTCCTCTCCGTGGACCGGGGAGCTGTTTTTT. Amino acid sequence: CASSSSPWTGELFF. The whole variable domain, filled in from reference TRBV5-1 and TRBJ2-2, reads KAGVTQTPRYLIKTRGQQVTLSCSPISGHRSVSWYQQTPGQGLQFLFEYFSETQRNKGNFPGRFSGRQFSNSRSEMNVSTLELGDSALYLCASSSSPWTGELFFGEGSRLTVL.

This chain connects TRBV3-1 (or the pseudogene TRBV3-2) to TRBJ2-5; 10 nucleotides agree with TRBD2. The CDR3 runs to 17 residues. V gave up 1 base and J gave up 5 bases; unmatched junction bases: 10. The germline CDR1 and CDR2 sequences are LGHDT and YNNKEL (reference sequence). The CDR3 spells CASSQVYASGSWETQYF. In DNA, the CDR3 is TGTGCCAGCAGCCAAGTTTACGCTAGCGGGAGTTGGGAGACCCAGTACTTC.

The chain recombines TRBV7-3 with TRBJ2-1; maybe TRBD1 (5 bases). Per the germline V gene, CDR1 is SGHTA and CDR2 is FQGTGA. The V end was cut by 0 bases, the J end by 6 bases, with 9 bases between. CDR3 length: 14 residues. Here the CDR3 DNA reads TGTGCCAGCAGCTTAACGTTTGGGGCCAATGAGCAGTTCTTC. It encodes CASSLTFGANEQFF.

This clone was seen once. V gene TRBV18 combines with J gene TRBJ1-6, with D possibly TRBD1 on 5 matching bases. The CDR3 totals 16 residues. Germline CDR1 reads KGHSH; CDR2 reads LQKENI. V lost 5 bases and J 0 bases, leaving 11 bases between the germline ends. The CDR3 nucleotides read TGTGCCAGCTCATCGACAGCCAGCTCCTATAATTCACCCCTCCACTTT. Protein product: CASSSTASSYNSPLHF.

This chain connects TRBV5-4 to TRBJ2-1, with 11 bases that match TRBD2. Losses at the gene ends were 4 bases for V and 3 bases for J; bases not matched to a gene: 6. CDR3 length: 16 residues. Looked up from germline, CDR1 is SGHNT and CDR2 is YYREEE (reference sequence). The CDR3 sequence is CASSAQGLAVYNEQFF. CDR3 in DNA: TGTGCCAGCAGCGCCCAGGGACTAGCGGTCTACAATGAGCAGTTCTTC.

The J gene is TRBJ2-5, the V gene TRBV5-1; no reliable D call. Trimming left V 5 bases short and J 5 bases short, with 7 bases between. The germline V gene has CDR1 SGHRS and CDR2 YFSETQ. The CDR3 runs to 11 residues. CDR3 sequence: CASRGSETQYF. The DNA for the CDR3 is TGCGCCAGCAGGGGGTCCGAGACCCAGTACTTC.

The rearrangement uses TRBV24-1 and TRBJ1-5, with TRBD1 as a possible D gene (6 bases). V was clipped by 1 base and J by 0 bases, with 12 bases between them. The CDR3 covers 17 residues. Per germline, CDR1 KGHDR and CDR2 SFDVKD. CDR3 in DNA: TGTGCCACCAGTGATTTTCTGACAGGCTATAGCAATCAGCCCCAGCATTTT. Encoded protein: CATSDFLTGYSNQPQHF.